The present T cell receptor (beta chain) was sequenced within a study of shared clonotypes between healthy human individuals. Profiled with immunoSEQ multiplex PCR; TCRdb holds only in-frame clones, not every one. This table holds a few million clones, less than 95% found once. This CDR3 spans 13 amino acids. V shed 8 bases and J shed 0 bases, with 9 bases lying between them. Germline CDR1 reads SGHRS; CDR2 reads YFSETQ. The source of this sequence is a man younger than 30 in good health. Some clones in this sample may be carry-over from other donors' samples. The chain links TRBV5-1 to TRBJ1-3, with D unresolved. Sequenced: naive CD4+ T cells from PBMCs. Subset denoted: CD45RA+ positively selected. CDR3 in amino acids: CASFTDSGNTIYF. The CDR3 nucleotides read TGCGCCAGTTTTACAGACTCTGGAAACACCATATATTTT. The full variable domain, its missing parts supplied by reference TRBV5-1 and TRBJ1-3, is KAGVTQTPRYLIKTRGQQVTLSCSPISGHRSVSWYQQTPGQGLQFLFEYFSETQRNKGNFPGRFSGRQFSNSRSEMNVSTLELGDSALYLCASFTDSGNTIYFGEGSWLTVV.